The clone carrying this TCR beta chain was counted between two and nine times. The target antigen is unknown. Per germline, CDR1 MNHEY and CDR2 SMNVEV (reference sequence). With 4 bases removed from V and 11 bases from J, the gap between germline ends came to 12 bases. The CDR3 sequence is 13 residues long. This sample is part of a study of identical twins. General study points: The presence of invariant MAIT and iNKT cells could partly confound analyses of zero-insertion sequences.

TCRdb passed the 5' RACE reads through MiXCR, listing each CDR3 protein once. The sample holds about 900,000 distinct CDR3 sequences; roughly an eighth are singletons and the top ten take about 1.5%. These data were also reused for a study on yellow fever vaccine responses in identical twins.

Sample: PBMCs. The TCR originated in a woman between 18 and 29 years old in good health. The chain employs TRBV27 and TRBJ1-6, with TRBD1 as a possible D gene (6 bases). Written as DNA, the CDR3 is TGTGCCAGCAGTTCCAGGGGACAAACACCCCTCCACTTT. Encoded protein: CASSSRGQTPLHF.